This TCR beta chain was observed in a study of patients and donors after allogeneic stem cell transplantation. The CDR3 spans 15 residues. CDR1 and CDR2 from the germline V gene are SGHTA and FQGNSA. The V and J ends lost 0 bases and 0 bases respectively, with 6 bases between them. TCRdb re-called the RT-PCR reads with MiXCR, one entry per CDR3 protein. The repertoire holds roughly 880,000 distinct CDR3 sequences, with 15% to 20% as singletons. The chain has TRBV7-2 and TRBJ2-1; D remains unclear. Specimen: blood, either unsorted or a sorted T cell fraction (not recorded which). This TCR came from a human donor who was either an allogeneic HSCT recipient or a stem cell or donor lymphocyte infusion donor (not recorded which). It is not recorded whose cells these are; they may come from a transplant donor. In DNA, the CDR3 is TGTGCCAGCAGCTTAGCGGACCGCTCCTACAATGAGCAGTTCTTC. Its translation is CASSLADRSYNEQFF.